Here is one TCR beta chain with its context. What it binds is not known. The entry originates in a study of cytomegalovirus exposure and HLA in healthy donors. Overall study results and limits: Available immune exposure information covered CMV serostatus only. Accurate predictions that matched the HLA-A and HLA-B alleles of most subjects were reportedly made from TCR beta sequences.

PCR was performed using 60 Vbeta and 13 Jbeta primers. The protocol was immunoSEQ multiplex PCR, while the TCRdb copy is restricted to in-frame clones and leaves out a portion. The data hold tens of thousands of clones, with more than 80% observed a single time. This CDR3 spans 15 amino acids. Germline V gene sequence: CDR1 LNHDA, CDR2 SQIVND (reference sequence). V lost 4 bases and J lost 7, with 20 bases in between. Healthy bone marrow donors made up the donor group. V gene TRBV19 combines with J gene TRBJ2-7, with D possibly matching TRBD1 (6 bases). This receptor was obtained from a woman aged 25 to 39 in good health and CMV-seronegative. The specimen was PBMCs. For the CDR3, the DNA is TGTGCCAGTAGTACGAGGAAGGGGGTCCGGGTGGAGCAGTACTTC. Translated, it gives CASSTRKGVRVEQYF.